This section outlines one TCR beta chain sequence together with its context. Its antigen is still unknown. No much larger clone exists at a distance of one base, and base qualities are not known. This sample is part of a study of shared clonotypes between healthy human individuals (dated by TCRdb to between 2020 and 2021). Regarding the study in general: The cohort included three men and two women between 18 and 49 years of age. Libraries were prepared and TCR repertoires were sequenced by different laboratories using diverse techniques, in order to increase sequencing depth and limit assay-specific biases. The study deeply sequenced blood TCR repertoires of about 5 healthy adults to estimate repertoire size and the extent of clonotype sharing between individuals. Leukapheresis yielded between about 0.85 and 9.5 billion PBMCs per donor. For each donor, three plates each were used for CD4 naive and CD4 memory, two plates were used for CD8 naive, and one plate was used for CD8 memory.

TCR CDR3 regions were amplified from genomic DNA by multiplex PCR using the deep immunoSEQ assay. Extracted genomic DNA from each cell subset was distributed evenly across all wells of several immunoSEQ 96-well plates, and each plate was treated as a replicate. For sorted subsets, each replicate PCR was loaded with 200 to 250 ng genomic DNA, equivalent to some 31,000 T cell genomes. The purified libraries were quantified using a Qubit 3.0 fluorometer, sized with a Bioanalyzer 2100, and then quantified again using the KAPA Library Quantification kit. Each immunoSEQ 96-well plate was sequenced on its own single-read 150-cycle Illumina NextSeq 550 flow cell. The authors' analysis ran thus. The immunoSEQ output contained only junctional sequences without quality scores, so filtering could not match that applied to full-length reads. To assign V/J genes and CDR3, sequences were annotated against IMGT germline references using PyIR, a Python wrapper for IgBLAST v1.9. Reads were filtered out if the reads had weak V/J assignments (E-value above 1e-6), no CDR3, stop codons, out-of-frame junctions, or ambiguous translated residues. V3J clonotypes were defined as sequences sharing an identical inferred V gene, J gene, and CDR3 amino acid sequence. The percentage overlap between two repertoires was calculated by dividing the number of shared unique clonotypes by the size of the smaller repertoire. RTK rarefaction, the Chao1 estimator, and Recon v2.1 estimates of unobserved clonotypes were used to assess repertoire richness. For all TCRbeta clonotypes obtained by the gDNA method from a handful of donors, generation probabilities were computed with OLGA. Entries here come from immuneACCESS through TCRdb and include only in-frame sequences with V and J called. Some clones fail to appear in such tables; in the studies checked, an unresolved V gene covers under half of the shortfall, and the cause of the remainder is unknown. V, J and clone size derive from that table, while D and trimming were established from the DNA sequence. Here the sample has over 1.5 million clones; approximately 98% occur a single time. The ten largest clones take up about 0.45% of the sample.

Healthy HIV-negative adults with no recently reported acute infections or vaccinations were included as donors. All donors were Caucasian adults living in Nashville, Tennessee, USA. CD4+ T cells were enriched by magnetic negative selection; naive cells were then positively selected on CD45RA, and the negative fraction formed the memory subset. Blood was obtained by leukapheresis, after which PBMCs were separated by Ficoll-Histopaque density gradient centrifugation and cryopreserved in liquid nitrogen vapor phase. Analytical flow cytometry was used to check the purity and quantity of each magnetically sorted T cell population. From each sorted fraction, genomic DNA was isolated and quantified by UV absorbance on a Nanodrop 2000c. Overall results and qualifications from the work: Even with the large sequencing depth, rarefaction of the sorted-subset datasets indicated that sequencing was incomplete. Clonotypes shared by all four sorted-subset donors showed higher generation probabilities than non-shared clonotypes. Sharing across a few donors was observed for approximately 5% of naive CD4, over 3% of naive CD8, 2% to 2.5% of memory CD4, and roughly 0.4% of memory CD8 clonotypes. Pairwise subsampling indicated that sequencing depth was expected to affect the degree of clonotype sharing among donors. Sampling was restricted to blood, and TCR repertoires in tissues likely differ from the TCR repertoires found in blood. The genetic and exposure-history diversity represented was limited by the small number of donors. Naive subsets generally had larger estimated clonotype richness than memory subsets did.

CDR1 and CDR2, looked up from the germline V gene (reference sequence), are MNHEY and SMNVEV. From cysteine to phenylalanine, the CDR3 is 16 amino acids long. CDR3 DNA is the only sequence kept; it has 48 bases, read in frame from the first base. V loses 3 bases, J loses 2 bases, and the germline ends lie 14 bases apart. The clonotype comes from a man aged 25-45 years in good health. The V and J segments used are TRBV27 and TRBJ1-3; the best D guess is TRBD1, with 6 bases matching. Sequenced: naive CD4+ T cells sorted from blood. The meaning of the sample's cell subset or site label: CD45RA+ positively selected. CDR3 reads: CASSFAPGAAGNTIYF. Read as DNA, the sequence is TGTGCCAGCAGTTTCGCCCCAGGGGCCGCTGGAAACACCATATATTTT.